One and the same sample provided the 27 T cell receptor beta chains below, sequenced in a study of control samples from healthy donors and cancer patients. TCRdb keeps only in-frame clones here, not all; method: immunoSEQ multiplex PCR. The table lists about 120,000 clones, about 90% of them singletons. The sample taken for sequencing was blood. The receptors were gathered from a man aged 45-65 years in good health.

This sequence joins TRBV2 and TRBJ1-5; TRBD1 might be the D (6 bases). V dropped 10 bases and J dropped 0 bases, with 13 bases sitting between them. Germline V gives CDR1 SNHLY, CDR2 FYNNEI. The CDR3 totals 14 residues. As DNA, the CDR3 is TGTGCCACGGCAGGACAGAATAGCAATCAGCCCCAGCATTTT. Residues: CATAGQNSNQPQHF.

The chain couples TRBV3-1 (or the pseudogene TRBV3-2) to TRBJ2-3, with D uncertain. Germline CDR1 and CDR2: LGHDT and YNNKEL (reference sequence). This CDR3 has 15 residues. V lost 1 base to trimming and J lost 1 base, with 9 bases between them. DNA of the CDR3: TGTGCCAGCAGCCAAGGCTGGAGAGGCACAGATACGCAGTATTTT. It yields the protein CASSQGWRGTDTQYF.

This rearrangement joins TRBV4-1 to TRBJ1-4; a possible D gene is TRBD1 (6 bases). CDR3 size: 18 residues. CDR1 is MGHRA, CDR2 YSYEKL, per germline. Between the trimmed V and J ends, which lost 3 bases and 0 bases, there was a span of 17 bases. DNA of the CDR3: TGCGCCAGCAGCCAGGTCGACAGGCATTCTGCAACTAATGAAAAACTGTTTTTT. It codes for CASSQVDRHSATNEKLFF.

The V and J genes are TRBV5-1 and TRBJ2-3; the match to TRBD2 covers 10 bases. The CDR3 has 15 residues. V was clipped by 0 bases and J by 6 bases; unmatched bases: 4. Looked up from germline, CDR1 is SGHRS and CDR2 is YFSETQ. The CDR3: CASSLELAGRDTQYF. The CDR3 nucleotides are TGCGCCAGCAGCTTGGAACTAGCGGGGCGCGATACGCAGTATTTT.

This sequence joins TRBV18 and TRBJ1-2; D is perhaps TRBD1 (6 bases). Deletions cut 3 bases from V and 6 bases from J, with 14 bases between. CDR1 KGHSH and CDR2 LQKENI come from the germline V gene. The length of the CDR3 is 14 residues. The CDR3 nucleotides read TGTGCCAGCTCACCTGGAACAGGGCTCAATGGCTACACCTTC. Protein: CASSPGTGLNGYTF.

The gene calls are TRBV10-3 and TRBJ2-2; D unclear. This CDR3 is 15 amino acids long. From germline, CDR1 is ENHRY and CDR2 SYGVKD. The V end was cut by 7 bases, the J end by 0 bases, with 12 bases between. The CDR3 sequence: CAITRTDANTGELFF. As DNA, the CDR3 is TGTGCCATCACCCGGACCGATGCGAACACCGGGGAGCTGTTTTTT.

In this sample, this clone turned up a few times. The genes are TRBV2 and TRBJ1-5; D perhaps matches TRBD1 (5 bases). Looked up from germline, CDR1 is SNHLY and CDR2 is FYNNEI. V was clipped by 3 bases and J by 0 bases, with 9 bases between them. This CDR3 spans 15 amino acids. DNA of the CDR3: TGTGCCAGCAGTGAGGGGGGAGGTAGCAATCAGCCCCAGCATTTT. Protein sequence: CASSEGGGSNQPQHF.

This clone showed up just a few times. The chain uses TRBV6-1 and TRBJ1-2; D remains ambiguous. The germline V gene encodes CDR1 MNHNS and CDR2 SASEGT. V lost 2 bases to trimming and J lost 4 bases, with 11 bases between them. The CDR3 has 14 amino acids. The CDR3 bases are TGTGCCAGCAGTGAATGGGGTAGCCCCTATGGCTACACCTTC. Its protein is CASSEWGSPYGYTF.

CDR3 in amino acids: CASSFLGGRNTEAFF. Here the CDR3 DNA reads TGTGCCAGCAGCTTCCTAGGGGGAAGAAACACTGAAGCTTTCTTT. This rearrangement joins TRBV11-2 to TRBJ1-1, with a weak D call TRBD1 (6 bases). V dropped 3 bases and J dropped 2 bases, with 13 bases sitting between them. CDR3 length equals 15 residues. The germline CDR1 and CDR2 sequences are SGHAT and FQNNGV.

The V and J genes are TRBV5-1 and TRBJ1-2, with 9 bases aligning to TRBD1. The CDR3 extends over 14 amino acids. Trimming at V came to 4 bases and at J to 8 bases, leaving 9 bases not matched to a gene. The V gene's germline CDR1 is SGHRS and CDR2 YFSETQ. CDR3 in amino acids: CASSRTGDTGGYTF. The CDR3 DNA follows: TGCGCCAGCAGCCGGACAGGGGACACAGGGGGCTACACCTTC.

The CDR3 coding sequence is TGTGCCAGCAGCCCAGTAGCGGGAAACACCGGGGAGCTGTTTTTT. This encodes CASSPVAGNTGELFF. J is TRBJ2-2 and V is TRBV9; 8 bases match TRBD2. Germline CDR1 is SGDLS and CDR2 is YYNGEE. The length of the CDR3 is 15 residues. The J segment lost 2 bases and the V segment lost 4 bases, leaving 4 bases of the junction unmatched.

V and J are TRBV4-2 and TRBJ1-5, with a possible D match to TRBD1 (5 bases). The CDR3 loop spans 15 amino acids. The germline V gene has CDR1 LGHNA and CDR2 YNFKEQ. Trimming removed 0 bases from V and 4 bases from J, with 10 bases in between. The CDR3 region is CASSQDLAGNQPQHF. The CDR3 coding sequence is TGTGCCAGCAGCCAAGATCTGGCAGGGAATCAGCCCCAGCATTTT.

This chain links TRBV19 with TRBJ1-2; 9 bases align to TRBD1. Losses at the gene ends were 7 bases for V and 1 base for J; bases not matched to a gene: 7. In germline, CDR1 is LNHDA, CDR2 SQIVND (reference sequence). This CDR3 comprises 15 residues. The CDR3 here is CASTLGTGNNYGYTF. In DNA form, the CDR3 reads TGTGCCAGTACCCTCGGGACAGGGAATAACTATGGCTACACCTTC.

The CDR3 spells CASSLARNQPQHF. The CDR3 DNA reads as TGTGCCAGTAGTCTCGCCCGTAATCAGCCCCAGCATTTT. This chain links TRBV19 with TRBJ1-5, with D hard to call. The germline CDR1 and CDR2 sequences are LNHDA and SQIVND (reference sequence). The CDR3 is 13 amino acids. The ends were cut back, 5 bases at V and 4 bases at J, with 9 bases in the middle.

For this clone: The same CDR3 is also encoded by other DNA sequences in this sample. V gene TRBV9 combines with J gene TRBJ1-6; D uncertain. The germline gives CDR1 SGDLS, CDR2 YYNGEE. V lost 6 bases to trimming and J lost 7 bases, with 8 bases between them. This CDR3 region has 12 residues. CDR3 nucleotides: TGTGCCAGCAACTCAGAGAATTCACCCCTCCACTTT. It specifies CASNSENSPLHF.

V usage is TRBV5-1 and J usage is TRBJ1-2; D call uncertain. The CDR3 has 16 amino acids. Trimming cost V 4 bases and J 0 bases, with 16 bases left between them. Germline V gene lookup returns CDR1 SGHRS and CDR2 YFSETQ. The CDR3: CASSPEAGLANYGYTF. As DNA, the CDR3 is TGCGCCAGCAGCCCGGAGGCGGGTTTAGCTAACTATGGCTACACCTTC.

This rearrangement joins TRBV5-1 to TRBJ2-5; perhaps TRBD1 as D (6 bases). Trimming stripped 0 bases from V and 5 bases from J, with 14 bases between. The length of the CDR3 is 15 residues. The V gene's germline CDR1 is SGHRS and CDR2 YFSETQ. The CDR3: CASSLASGVGETQYF. In DNA form, the CDR3 reads TGCGCCAGCAGCTTGGCCTCAGGGGTAGGGGAGACCCAGTACTTC.

V and J are TRBV5-4 and TRBJ2-2; 7 bases agree with TRBD1. This CDR3 is 15 amino acids long. Germline V gives CDR1 SGHNT, CDR2 YYREEE (reference sequence). The junction had 7 bases not matched to a gene; V was cut back by 3 bases and J by 5 bases. The CDR3 DNA reads as TGTGCCAGCAGCTCCGGGACAGTGAGGACCGGGGAGCTGTTTTTT. Encoded protein: CASSSGTVRTGELFF.

This sequence joins TRBV6-6 and TRBJ2-7, with D maybe TRBD2 (6 bases). Trimming shortened V by 6 bases and J by 4 bases, and 10 bases separated the two germline ends. Germline V CDR1 and CDR2: MNHNY, SVGAGI (reference sequence). CDR3 length: 12 amino acids. The DNA of the CDR3 is TGTGCCAGCAGGAGGGACTTTTACGAGCAGTACTTC. This translates into CASRRDFYEQYF.

The chain carries TRBV15 and TRBJ2-2; possible D gene TRBD1, 6 bases. V was clipped by 0 bases and J by 1 base, with 12 bases between them. The germline V gene encodes CDR1 LNHNV and CDR2 YYDKDF (reference sequence). This CDR3 spans 17 amino acids. The CDR3 nucleotides read TGTGCCACCAGCAGAGATCTGGGCAGGGGGAACACCGGGGAGCTGTTTTTT. As protein: CATSRDLGRGNTGELFF.

The CDR3 sequence: CASSLSRASGLHTQYF. The CDR3 DNA sequence: TGTGCCAGCAGTTTATCGAGGGCTAGCGGGCTGCATACGCAGTATTTT. This sequence joins TRBV27 and TRBJ2-3; 8 bases fit TRBD2. The ends lost 0 bases at V and 7 bases at J; junction bases unmatched: 9. CDR3 length: 16 residues. Germline CDR1 MNHEY, CDR2 SMNVEV (reference sequence).

The V call is TRBV9, the J call TRBJ2-1, with 10 bases lining up with TRBD2. The V segment lost 4 bases and the J segment 7 bases; nucleotides outside the gene matches: 5. The germline gives CDR1 SGDLS, CDR2 YYNGEE. The CDR3 is 14 residues long. CDR3 nucleotide sequence: TGTGCCAGCAGCCTTCCTAGCGGGGGAAATGAGCAGTTCTTC. Encoded protein: CASSLPSGGNEQFF. The entire variable domain, with the rest obtained from reference TRBV9 and TRBJ2-1, is as follows: DSGVTQTPKHLITATGQRVTLRCSPRSGDLSVYWYQQSLDQGLQFLIQYYNGEERAKGNILERFSAQQFPDLHSELNLSSLELGDSALYFCASSLPSGGNEQFFGPGTRLTVL.

This chain links TRBV29-1 with TRBJ2-7, with a weak D call TRBD2 (5 bases). Germline V CDR1 and CDR2: SQVTM, ANQGSEA. Trimming took 0 bases from V and 6 from J, leaving 9 bases between them. The CDR3 spans 12 residues. CDR3 bases: TGCAGCGTTGAAGATCTGCTAGCCGAGCAGTACTTC. It specifies CSVEDLLAEQYF.

The genes are TRBV24-1 and TRBJ1-1; a weak D match, TRBD1 (5 bases). The CDR3 length is 15 residues. CDR1 is KGHDR and CDR2 is SFDVKD in the germline V gene. V lost 2 bases and J lost 0, with 9 bases in between. CDR3 coding DNA: TGTGCCACCAGTGATTCAAGGGGACTGAACACTGAAGCTTTCTTT. The encoded protein is CATSDSRGLNTEAFF.

This sequence joins TRBV4-3 and TRBJ1-6, with D hard to call. Per germline, CDR1 LGHNA and CDR2 YSLEER. CDR3 length: 16 residues. V was trimmed by 0 bases and J by 0 bases, leaving 6 bases between them. This chain's CDR3 is CASSQERGSYNSPLHF. The CDR3 nucleotides read TGCGCCAGCAGCCAAGAGCGGGGCTCCTATAATTCACCCCTCCACTTT.

The rearrangement links TRBV10-2 to TRBJ2-7; TRBD1 agrees at 9 bases. V trimming: 4 bases; J trimming: 7 bases; junction bases outside the gene matches: 8. The CDR3 loop spans 14 amino acids. Germline V gene data show CDR1 as WSHSY and CDR2 as SAAADI. CDR3 loop: CASSGGQGRWEQYF. CDR3 nucleotide sequence: TGCGCCAGCAGTGGCGGACAGGGGCGGTGGGAGCAGTACTTC.

J is TRBJ2-3 and V is TRBV4-2; D unclear. The CDR3 has 16 residues. V was clipped by 1 base and J by 2 bases, with 13 bases between them. Germline CDR1 and CDR2: LGHNA and YNFKEQ. CDR3 coding DNA: TGTGCCAGCAGCCAAGGTATAAGGGCCTACACAGATACGCAGTATTTT. This sequence encodes CASSQGIRAYTDTQYF.